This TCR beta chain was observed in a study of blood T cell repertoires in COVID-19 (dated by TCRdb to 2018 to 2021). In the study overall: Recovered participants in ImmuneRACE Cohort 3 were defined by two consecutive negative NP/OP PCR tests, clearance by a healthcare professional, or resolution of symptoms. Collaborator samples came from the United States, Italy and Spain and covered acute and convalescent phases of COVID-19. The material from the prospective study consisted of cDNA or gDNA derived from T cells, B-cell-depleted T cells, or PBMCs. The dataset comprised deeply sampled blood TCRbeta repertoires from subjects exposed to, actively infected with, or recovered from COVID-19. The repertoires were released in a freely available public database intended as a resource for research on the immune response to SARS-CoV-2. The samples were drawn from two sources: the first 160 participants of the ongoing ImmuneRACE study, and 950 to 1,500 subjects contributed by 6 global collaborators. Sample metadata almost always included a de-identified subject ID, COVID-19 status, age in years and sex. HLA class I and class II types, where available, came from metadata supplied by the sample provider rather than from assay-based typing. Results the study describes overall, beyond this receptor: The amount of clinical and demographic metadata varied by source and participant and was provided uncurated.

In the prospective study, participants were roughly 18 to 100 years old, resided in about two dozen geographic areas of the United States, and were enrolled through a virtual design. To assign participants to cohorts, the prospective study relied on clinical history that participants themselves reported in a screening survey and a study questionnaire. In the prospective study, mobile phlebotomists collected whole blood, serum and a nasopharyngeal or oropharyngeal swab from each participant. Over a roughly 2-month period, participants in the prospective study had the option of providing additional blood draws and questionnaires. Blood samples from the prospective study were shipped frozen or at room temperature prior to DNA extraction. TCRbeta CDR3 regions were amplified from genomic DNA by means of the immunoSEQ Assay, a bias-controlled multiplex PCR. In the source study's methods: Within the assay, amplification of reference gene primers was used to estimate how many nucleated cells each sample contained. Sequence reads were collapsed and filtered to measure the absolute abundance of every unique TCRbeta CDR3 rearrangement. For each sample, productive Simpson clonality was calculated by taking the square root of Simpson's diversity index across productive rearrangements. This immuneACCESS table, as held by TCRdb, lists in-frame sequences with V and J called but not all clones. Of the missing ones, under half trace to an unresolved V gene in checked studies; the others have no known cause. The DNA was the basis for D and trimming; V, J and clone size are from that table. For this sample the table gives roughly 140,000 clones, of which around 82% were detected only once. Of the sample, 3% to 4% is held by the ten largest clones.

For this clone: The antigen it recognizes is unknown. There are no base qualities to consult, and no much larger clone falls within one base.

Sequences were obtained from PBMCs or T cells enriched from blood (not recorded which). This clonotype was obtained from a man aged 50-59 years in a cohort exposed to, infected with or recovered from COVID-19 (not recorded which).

The bases are TGTGCCAGCTCCACGGGACAGGGACCCTACGAGCAGTACTTC. Translation gives CASSTGQGPYEQYF. The rearrangement joined TRBV27 to TRBJ2-7, with 9 bases aligning to TRBD1. Relative to germline, V is missing 8 bases and J is missing 2 bases, with 7 bases of the junction outside any gene match. Including cysteine and phenylalanine, the CDR3 has 14 amino acids. Just the 42-base CDR3 DNA is kept, in frame starting at base 1. CDR1 is given as MNHEY and CDR2 as SMNVEV, both from the germline V gene (reference sequence).